This TCR beta chain was profiled in a study of blood T cells in healthy people across ages (dated by TCRdb to the mid-2010s). Study-wide context: Template switching captured roughly one uniquely barcoded TCR beta cDNA molecule per two T cells in model experiments. To track age-related changes in TCR beta repertoire diversity, the study relied on deep sequencing normalized with unique cDNA molecular identifiers. Donors were grouped into four age groups: young (average roughly 17 years), middle-aged (around 39), aged (approximately 58) and long-lived (around 80). Donors of different ages were randomly distributed across sequencing lanes to avoid experimental bias. For two donors (one aged 18 to 30 and one aged 80 or older), the study analyzed two additional independent replicas of 1 million unique cDNA reads from the same blood draw.

As for this clonotype: Its binding antigen is unknown. Within one base of it there is no much larger clone, and no base qualities were kept.

Library preparation used 5' RACE. TCRdb lists the instrument as Illumina HiSeq 2500. A second PCR of about 6 to 11 cycles was run with a J-beta primer mix and a sample-barcoded 5' primer. A template-switch 5' adaptor carrying 12 random nucleotides introduced a unique molecular identifier onto each TCR beta cDNA molecule. Each sample yielded at least 2.5 million CDR3-containing paired-end reads. All of the RNA was converted into first-strand cDNA using the Mint cDNA synthesis kit, with a TRBC-specific oligonucleotide serving as the primer. All cDNA was treated with uracil-DNA glycosylase and then went through a first 18-cycle PCR with the universal primers M1SS and BC2_uni_R. For the original study's pipeline: Each sample was normalized by randomly selecting 1 million high-quality reads, each carrying a distinct molecular identifier. Instead of being binned into consensus sequences, reads that shared molecular identifiers were thrown out. MiTCR, with a Q25 quality threshold and the strictest error-elimination algorithm, was used for CDR3 identification, clonotype clustering and error correction. Lower-bound total TCR beta diversity was estimated with a nonparametric unseen species model using Euler transformation. The public sequencing data were trimmed at Q25 with fastp and processed into clonotypes with MiXCR by TCRdb, which kept only in-frame beta chains. Each CDR3 protein gets just one entry, which takes the most common genes and DNA from the rows behind it. TCRdb, rather than the study authors, made the V and J calls. This sample holds about 670,000 distinct CDR3 sequences; more than 45% were observed only once. The top ten clones comprise about 13% of the sample.

Donors were about 36 systemically healthy Caucasian individuals from Russia aged roughly 6 to 100 years. About 10 milliliters of peripheral blood were collected from each donor into EDTA-treated Vacutainer tubes. Ficoll-Paque density-gradient centrifugation was used to isolate PBMCs, with at least 6 million per sample. Total RNA was extracted from PBMCs with Trizol reagent, with at least 6 micrograms obtained per sample. For every donor, flow cytometry on a PBMC aliquot measured the percentage of naive CD45RAhigh/CD27high T cells. Reading the germline V gene (reference sequence) gives CDR1 DFQATT and CDR2 SNEGSKA. The CDR3, from cysteine to phenylalanine, totals 13 residues. Here the CDR3 DNA is all that survives: 39 bases in frame from base 1. The research as a whole found: Compared with the aged group, the long-lived group had more naive CD4+ T cells, fewer expanded clones and increased TCR diversity, suggesting age selection. Total diversity estimates from one million sequenced T cells were considered lower bounds and underestimates. There was a strong correlation between observed TCR beta diversity and the percentage of naive T cells measured by flow cytometry. The CMV infection status of donors was not known, potentially confounding age-related changes in expanded clonotypes. Since profiling was done on bulk unsorted PBMCs, naive and antigen-experienced compartments could not be conclusively compared. As age increased, observed TCR beta diversity per million T cells dropped in a roughly linear way, and a significant reduction was already evident by age about 36.

The chain is encoded by TRBV20-1 joined to TRBJ2-1; 8 junctional bases match TRBD1. The J call may be in error: the DNA end matches TRBJ2-7 better. The sample comprised blood. The receptor was derived from a woman at least 80 years old in good health. The CDR3 reads CSAGQGPSDEQYF. The nucleotides read TGCAGTGCCGGACAGGGTCCTTCGGATGAGCAGTACTTC.